One T cell receptor (beta chain) is described in this entry. Antigen unknown. The germline V gene encodes CDR1 SNHLY and CDR2 FYNNEI. CDR3 length equals 14 residues. V dropped 1 base and J dropped 4 bases, with 5 bases sitting between them. The sample originates from a study of beta chain features in type 1 diabetes. Study-level information: The study examined about 110,000,000 sorted cells across all samples.

Overall study findings and caveats: Sequencing the cDNA could make cells with high TCR expression show up more than they should. VDJ junctions from type 1 diabetes patients carried fewer insertions and larger deletions. Patients showed naive, central memory and Treg TCRB repertoires that appeared more similar than those of healthy donors.

Of the isolated RNA, all was reverse transcribed, and so the sequenced material was expressed TCRB transcripts. Only in-frame clones appear in the TCRdb table, and some are missing; sequencing was by immunoSEQ multiplex PCR. The sample lists about 900,000 clones; about a sixth were seen once. The chain joins TRBV2 to TRBJ2-6; D remains ambiguous. Sample: naive CD4+ T cells from blood. The source of this sequence is a woman under 30 in good health. The CDR3 sequence is CASSEEMGANVLTF. The CDR3, as DNA: TGTGCCAGCAGTGAAGAAATGGGGGCCAACGTCCTGACTTTC.